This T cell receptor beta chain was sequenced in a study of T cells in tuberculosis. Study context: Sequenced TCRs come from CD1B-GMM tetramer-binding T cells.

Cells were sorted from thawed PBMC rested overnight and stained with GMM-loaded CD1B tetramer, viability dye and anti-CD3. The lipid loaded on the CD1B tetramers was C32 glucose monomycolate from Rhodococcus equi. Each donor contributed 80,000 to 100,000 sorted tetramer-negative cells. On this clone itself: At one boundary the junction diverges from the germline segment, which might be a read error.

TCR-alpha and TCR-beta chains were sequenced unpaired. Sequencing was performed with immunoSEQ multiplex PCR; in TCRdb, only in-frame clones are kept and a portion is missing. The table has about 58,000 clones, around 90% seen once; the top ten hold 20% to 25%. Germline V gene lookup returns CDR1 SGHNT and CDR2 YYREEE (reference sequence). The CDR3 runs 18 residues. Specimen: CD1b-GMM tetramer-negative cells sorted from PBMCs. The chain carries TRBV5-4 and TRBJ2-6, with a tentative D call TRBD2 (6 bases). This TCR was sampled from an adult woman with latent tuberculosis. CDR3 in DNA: TGCGCCAGCAGCCAAGATGGCCCAGCGGGTTCTGGGGCCAACGTCCTGACTTTC. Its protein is CASSQDGPAGSGANVLTF.